Below are 18 T cell receptor beta chains sequenced from a single sample in a study of post-analysis software for immune sequencing data. General observations from the study: Controls showed lower frequencies than patients for four to six TRBV segments, and TRBV5-6, TRBV5-1 and TRBV20-1 were among these.

Included in the TCR beta cDNA libraries were unique molecular identifiers. MiXCR, run by TCRdb on the PCR reads, gives a single entry per CDR3 protein. The data contain roughly 570,000 distinct CDR3 sequences, 30% to 40% of them singletons. No cognate antigen is known for these TCRs. Sequencing input: blood. These receptors came from a girl aged 2-17 years with multiple sclerosis.

The sample holds many counts of this clonotype. The chain recombines TRBV10-3 with TRBJ2-5; 11 bases align to TRBD2. CDR1 and CDR2 from the germline V gene are ENHRY and SYGVKD. V lost 7 bases, J lost 2 bases, and 3 bases stayed unmatched. The CDR3 has 14 amino acids. CDR3 in amino acids: CAINSGGVQETQYF. As DNA, the CDR3 is TGTGCCATCAATAGCGGGGGGGTTCAAGAGACCCAGTACTTC.

The chain employs TRBV12-3 or TRBV12-4 and TRBJ1-2; the D is unclear. V lost 10 bases, J lost 5 bases, and 17 bases lay in between. The length of the CDR3 is 13 residues. The CDR3 DNA follows: TGTGCCAACCTTTCCCGGGGAGGGTATGGCTACACCTTC. This gives the protein CANLSRGGYGYTF.

The rearrangement uses TRBV4-2 and TRBJ1-1; D remains unclear. The CDR3 has 18 amino acids. The germline gives CDR1 LGHNA, CDR2 YNFKEQ. Trimming pared 5 bases from V and 0 bases from J, leaving 22 bases between. The CDR3 sequence is CASSEVGLGPTMNTEAFF. The CDR3 nucleotides are TGTGCCAGCAGCGAAGTCGGTCTGGGCCCCACTATGAACACTGAAGCTTTCTTT.

The rearrangement links TRBV3-1 to TRBJ2-3; 7 positions agree with TRBD2. The J segment lost 7 bases and the V segment lost 4 bases, leaving 11 bases of the junction unmatched. This CDR3 comprises 15 residues. Germline CDR1 and CDR2: LGHDT and YNNKEL (reference sequence). The CDR3 sequence: CASSPSAAGLNTQYF. The CDR3 DNA sequence: TGTGCCAGCAGCCCTTCGGCAGCGGGGCTCAATACGCAGTATTTT.

This clonotype was detected only a few times. This sequence joins TRBV20-1 and TRBJ2-7, with 7 bases aligning to TRBD1. This CDR3 spans 13 amino acids. V was clipped by 6 bases and J by 3 bases; unmatched bases: 8. Germline CDR1 and CDR2: DFQATT and SNEGSKA (reference sequence). The CDR3 region has the DNA TGCAGTGCCAAGACAGGGAAGAACTACGAGCAGTACTTC. Its protein product is CSAKTGKNYEQYF.

The chain combines TRBV27 with TRBJ1-6, with TRBD1 identical over 7 bases. CDR1 and CDR2 from the germline V gene are MNHEY and SMNVEV (reference sequence). J was trimmed by 11 bases and V by 8 bases; bases with no gene match: 21. The CDR3 sequence is 17 residues long. The CDR3 DNA reads TGTGCCAGCCTTCCCCAATACCGGGACAGCTCTATCGCACCCCTCCACTTT. It codes for CASLPQYRDSSIAPLHF.

V is TRBV11-3 and J is TRBJ2-1; the match to TRBD2 covers 7 bases. Germline CDR1 is SGHNT and CDR2 is YENEEA. This CDR3 region has 14 residues. With V trimmed by 1 base and J by 5 bases, 2 bases remained unmatched. For the CDR3, the DNA is TGTGCCAGCAGCTTAGCGGGGAGGGACAATGAGCAGTTCTTC. Protein sequence: CASSLAGRDNEQFF.

This clonotype was found once. The chain recombines TRBV14 with TRBJ1-1; D is uncertain. The CDR3 is 13 amino acids. Germline CDR1 reads SGHDN; CDR2 reads FVKESK. The V end lost 5 bases, the J end lost 2 bases, and 9 bases lay between the germline ends. CDR3 DNA: TGTGCCAGCAGCGCTGAATTCAACACTGAAGCTTTCTTT. It translates to CASSAEFNTEAFF. The full variable domain, its missing parts supplied by reference TRBV14 and TRBJ1-1, is EAGVTQFPSHSVIEKGQTVTLRCDPISGHDNLYWYRRVMGKEIKFLLHFVKESKQDESGMPNNRFLAERTGGTYSTLKVQPAELEDSGVYFCASSAEFNTEAFFGQGTRLTVV.

The chain uses TRBV6-5 and TRBJ2-3; D may be TRBD1 (6 bases). Looked up from germline, CDR1 is MNHEY and CDR2 is SVGAGI. V was shortened by 7 bases and J by 3 bases, with 14 bases between the two germline ends. The CDR3 is 14 amino acids. The CDR3 reads CASKQGYETDTQYF. CDR3 coding DNA: TGTGCCAGCAAACAGGGCTATGAAACAGATACGCAGTATTTT.

This clonotype has only a few counts. The chain employs TRBV4-2 and TRBJ2-1, with D possibly TRBD2 on 7 matching bases. The germline CDR1 and CDR2 sequences are LGHNA and YNFKEQ. V dropped 0 bases and J dropped 13 bases, with 22 bases sitting between them. The CDR3 runs 16 residues. The CDR3 DNA reads as TGTGCCAGCAGCCAAGAGGGGGTGGGGGGGGCTACAACCCAGTTCTTC. Translated: CASSQEGVGGATTQFF.

The chain joins TRBV12-3 or TRBV12-4 to TRBJ2-1, with D unresolved. The V gene lost 3 bases and the J gene lost 0 bases, with 18 bases spanning the gap. This CDR3 has 18 residues. This CDR3 reads CASSFRPSNLYSYNEQFF. In nucleotides, the CDR3 is TGTGCCAGCAGTTTTCGACCGTCCAATCTATACTCCTACAATGAGCAGTTCTTC.

This chain connects TRBV28 to TRBJ2-1; 10 bases fit TRBD2. V shed 4 bases, J shed 2 bases, and the junction held 11 bases outside the gene matches. Germline V CDR1 and CDR2: MDHEN, SYDVKM. The length of the CDR3 is 18 residues. In nucleotides, the CDR3 is TGTGCCAGCAGTTCCCCCCTCGGCCTAGCGGGGGCCTACAATGAGCAGTTCTTC. This translates into CASSSPLGLAGAYNEQFF.

CDR3 sequence reads: CASSLRDRASPLHF. CDR3 nucleotide sequence: TGTGCCAGCAGCTTACGAGACAGGGCTTCACCCCTCCACTTT. The V call is TRBV11-2, the J call TRBJ1-6, with 7 bases that match TRBD1. Germline CDR1 reads SGHAT; CDR2 reads FQNNGV. The CDR3 spans 14 residues. After removal of 2 bases from V and 9 bases from J, the junction contained 4 bases not matched to a gene. The full variable domain, its missing parts supplied by reference TRBV11-2 and TRBJ1-6, is EAGVAQSPRYKIIEKRQSVAFWCNPISGHATLYWYQQILGQGPKLLIQFQNNGVVDDSQLPKDRFSAERLKGVDSTLKIQPAKLEDSAVYLCASSLRDRASPLHFGNGTRLTVT.

The chain couples TRBV11-2 to TRBJ1-2; D call uncertain. The V end lost 4 bases, the J end lost 2 bases, and 14 bases lay between the germline ends. Germline lookup yields CDR1 SGHAT and CDR2 FQNNGV. This CDR3 has 15 residues. CDR3 residues: CASSSPGQRNYGYTF. CDR3 nucleotide sequence: TGTGCCAGCAGCTCCCCCGGGCAAAGGAACTATGGCTACACCTTC.

This clonotype has at least ten counts. The chain carries TRBV7-6 and TRBJ2-7, with 9 bases identical to TRBD2. The CDR3 contains 16 residues. In germline, CDR1 is SGHVS, CDR2 FNYEAQ. With 5 bases clipped from V and 0 bases from J, the junction kept 8 bases outside the gene matches. The DNA for the CDR3 is TGTGCCAGCAGCCCGGGGGCTAGCGGGATCTCCTACGAGCAGTACTTC. It encodes CASSPGASGISYEQYF.

Notes on this clonotype: One junction end disagrees with the germline gene, perhaps due to a read error. The chain couples TRBV6-5 to TRBJ1-4; D gene ambiguous. Germline values: CDR1 MNHEY, CDR2 SVGAGI. The CDR3 is 10 residues long. CDR3 in amino acids: CASTDEKRFF. The CDR3 coding sequence is TGTGCCAGCACTGATGAAAAACGGTTTTTT.

This clonotype was detected a few times. The chain couples TRBV7-9 to TRBJ2-7, with D possibly TRBD1 on 5 matching bases. CDR1 and CDR2 (germline): SEHNR, FQNEAQ (reference sequence). CDR3 size: 14 residues. V lost 3 bases, J lost 2 bases, and 11 bases lay in between. In DNA form, the CDR3 reads TGTGCCAGCAGCTTTGACAGCCGCACCTACGAGCAGTACTTC. Amino acid sequence: CASSFDSRTYEQYF.

In the case of this clonotype: This clone may be a read error of a much larger clone one base away. V usage is TRBV10-3 and J usage is TRBJ2-5; no reliable D call. In germline, CDR1 is ENHRY, CDR2 SYGVKD. This CDR3 is built from 11 residues. Deletions cut 6 bases from V and 3 bases from J, with 5 bases between. CDR3 protein: CAISSKETQYF. The CDR3 coding sequence is TGTGCCATCAGCTCGAAAGAGACCCAGTACTTC.